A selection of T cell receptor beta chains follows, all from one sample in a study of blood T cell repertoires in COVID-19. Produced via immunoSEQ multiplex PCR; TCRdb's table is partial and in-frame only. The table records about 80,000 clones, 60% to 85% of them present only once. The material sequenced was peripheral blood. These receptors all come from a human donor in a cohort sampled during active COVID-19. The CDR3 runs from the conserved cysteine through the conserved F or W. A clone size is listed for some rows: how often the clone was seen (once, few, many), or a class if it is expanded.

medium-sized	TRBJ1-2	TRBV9	CASSVEGGAGGADTF
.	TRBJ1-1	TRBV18	CASSTGFTEAFF
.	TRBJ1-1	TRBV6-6	CASSYSFGTGGTEAFF
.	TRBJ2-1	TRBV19	CASSIETPTHIYNEQFF
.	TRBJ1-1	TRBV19	CASSPRQANTEAFF
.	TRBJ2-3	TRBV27	CASSSLAGGGDTQYF
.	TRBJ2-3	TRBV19	CASSASSSPTDTQYF
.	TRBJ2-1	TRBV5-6	CASSLGAGTNSREQFF
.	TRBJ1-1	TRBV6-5	CASSWGQGNTEAFF
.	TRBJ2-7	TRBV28	CASSLAQGPPYEQYF
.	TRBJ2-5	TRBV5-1	CASSPGTGDLETQYF
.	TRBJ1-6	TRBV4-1	CASLGDRPDSPLHF
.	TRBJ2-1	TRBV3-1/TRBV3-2	CASSQDLGTGVVNEQFF
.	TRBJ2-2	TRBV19	CAIQAGGYGTGELFF
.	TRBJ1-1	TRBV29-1	CSVEQGGTEAFF
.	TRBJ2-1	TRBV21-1	CASSSGTGRSNEQFF
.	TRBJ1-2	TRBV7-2	CASSLGDSFYGYTF
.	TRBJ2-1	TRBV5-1	CASSLAGSSYNEQFF
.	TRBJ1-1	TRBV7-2	CASSYLWNTEAFF
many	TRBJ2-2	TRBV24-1	CATSDLLESGELFF
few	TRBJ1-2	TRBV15	CATSSRDRGNYYGYTF
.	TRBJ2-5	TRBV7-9	CASSLELEETQYF
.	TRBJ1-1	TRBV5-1	CASSFGQGAVMNTEAFF
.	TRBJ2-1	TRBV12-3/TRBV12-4	CASKGFYNEQFF
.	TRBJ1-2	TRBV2	CASRGGDGGTYGYTF
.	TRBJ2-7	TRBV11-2	CASSLTGPVLYEQYF
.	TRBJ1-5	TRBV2	CASSVPLGRGGGSNQPQHF
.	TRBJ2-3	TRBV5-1	CASTRRVGGGADTQYF
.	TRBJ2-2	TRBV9	CASSADSTGELFF
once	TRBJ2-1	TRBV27	CASSFTGAVSDNEQFF
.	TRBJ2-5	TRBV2	CASSAEGLQETQYF
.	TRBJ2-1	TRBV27	CASSLPGQFLEQFF
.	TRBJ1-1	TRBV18	CASSLGQGATTEAFF
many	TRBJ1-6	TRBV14	CASSPGDGGSPLHF
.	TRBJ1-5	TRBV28	CASSFRTGGSQPQHF
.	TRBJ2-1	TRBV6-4	CASSLAGGGDEQFF
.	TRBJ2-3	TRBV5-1	CASSFLAGGSNTQYF
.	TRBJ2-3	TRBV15	CATSRPSPLEESTDTQYF
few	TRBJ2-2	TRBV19	CASSSGTGKGGGELFF
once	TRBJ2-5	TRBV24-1	CATGGLQETQYF
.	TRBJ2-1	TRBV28	CASSWTGYNEQFF
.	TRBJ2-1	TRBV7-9	CASSHTGTANEQFF
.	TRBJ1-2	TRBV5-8	CASSLAVGSGDTF
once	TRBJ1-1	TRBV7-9	CASSLANGIPEAFF
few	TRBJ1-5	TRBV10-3	CAISESTTQDQPQHF
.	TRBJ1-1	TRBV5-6	CASSLGGRDTEAFF
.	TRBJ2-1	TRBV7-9	CASSLAPGKYNEQFF
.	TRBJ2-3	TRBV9	CASSNIPGLAILDTQYF